Below are 3 T cell receptor beta chains sequenced from a single sample in a study of shared clonotypes between healthy human individuals. Sequencing was performed with immunoSEQ multiplex PCR; in TCRdb, only in-frame clones are kept and a portion is missing. The sample shows some 480,000 clones, roughly 78% of them seen only once. The sequencing input was PBMCs. These TCRs come from a woman aged 40 to 50 in good health. Some clones in this sample may be carry-over from other donors' samples.

A single count supports this clone. J is TRBJ2-7 and V is TRBV21-1; the table's D call TRBD2 went unverified against the DNA. TRBV21-1 counts as a pseudogene. The CDR3 is 15 amino acids. This CDR3 is CASTTVRGRTYEQYF. CDR3 coding DNA: TGTGCCAGCACCACGGTCCGGGGGAGGACCTACGAGCAGTACTTC.

This clone was counted between two and nine times. The chain combines TRBV30 with TRBJ1-3; a possible D gene is TRBD1 (6 bases). There are 13 residues in the CDR3. Germline V lookup: CDR1 GTSNPN, CDR2 SVGIG (reference sequence). V lost 5 bases, J lost 2 bases, and 10 bases lay in between. The CDR3 loop reads CAWEDSPGNTIYF. The CDR3 bases are TGTGCCTGGGAGGACAGCCCTGGAAACACCATATATTTT. Full variable domain (rest looked up from reference TRBV30 and TRBJ1-3): SQTIHQWPATLVQPVGSPLSLECTVEGTSNPNLYWYRQAAGRGLQLLFYSVGIGQISSEVPQNLSASRPQDRQFILSSKKLLLSDSGFYLCAWEDSPGNTIYFGEGSWLTVV.

On this clone itself: This may arise from a read error, as a much more abundant clone is one base away. Within the sample, other DNA sequences also encode this same CDR3. The CDR3 DNA is TGCGCCAGCAGCTTGGAGGGACAACATACACAGTATTTT. It translates to CASSLEGQHTQYF. The V and J genes are TRBV5-1 and TRBJ2-3; a possible D gene is TRBD1 (6 bases). This CDR3 is built from 13 residues. Germline CDR1 and CDR2: SGHRS and YFSETQ.